This T cell receptor (beta chain) was profiled in a study of blood T cell repertoires in COVID-19. On the study more broadly: Italy, Spain and the United States were the sources of the convalescent and acute COVID-19 samples.

In the authors' workflow: By means of reference gene primer amplification, nucleated cell counts were estimated. Produced via immunoSEQ multiplex PCR; TCRdb's table is partial and in-frame only. V and J calls and clone size are as listed in that table; D and trimming were resolved from the DNA. This sample yields some 28,000 clones, of which roughly nine tenths are seen a single time; less than 9.5% belongs to the top ten. The CDR3 is 16 residues long. V gave up 4 bases and J gave up 2 bases, with 15 bases separating them. CDR1 and CDR2 from the germline V gene are SGHTA and FQGNSA. Input material: peripheral blood. This chain links TRBV7-2 with TRBJ2-1; tentative D call: TRBD1 (6 bases). This TCR derives from a human donor in a cohort sampled during active COVID-19. CDR3 in DNA: TGTGCCAGCAGCTCGAGTGCAGGGGCTACCTACAATGAGCAGTTCTTC. Amino acid sequence: CASSSSAGATYNEQFF.